The T cell receptor beta chain under discussion was sequenced for a study of blood T cell repertoires in COVID-19. Study summary: Italy, Spain and the United States were the sources of the convalescent and acute COVID-19 samples. Nucleic acid was either cDNA or gDNA, and it came from T cells, B-cell-depleted T cells, or PBMCs.

Germline CDR1 is MNHEY and CDR2 is SMNVEV (reference sequence). The CDR3 contains 14 residues. The V gene end was trimmed by 4 bases and the J gene end by 9 bases; junction bases not matched to a gene: 8. Per the original methods: How many nucleated cells were present was estimated from reference gene primer amplification. Repertoires were generated with immunoSEQ multiplex PCR, while TCRdb's copy carries only in-frame clones and drops some. For V, J and clone size, that table is used; D and trimming come from the DNA. The sample lists about 80,000 clones; approximately 90% were seen once. Sequencing was carried out using peripheral blood. This TCR was recovered from a woman older than 75 with active or convalescent COVID-19. This chain links TRBV27 with TRBJ2-1, with 8 bases matching TRBD2. Here the CDR3 reads CASSSGRGAGEQFF. The CDR3 coding sequence is TGTGCCAGCAGTTCGGGGCGGGGGGCCGGTGAGCAGTTCTTC.